This TCR beta chain appears in the sequencing data of a study of cytomegalovirus exposure and HLA in healthy donors. It was with 60 Vbeta and 13 Jbeta primers that the PCR ran. TCRdb's copy holds only in-frame clones and misses some; the assay was immunoSEQ multiplex PCR. The table shows more than 80,000 clones, with 82% occurring only once. The germline V gene has CDR1 MGHDK and CDR2 SYGVNS. V lost 1 base and J 5 bases, leaving 8 bases between the germline ends. The length of the CDR3 is 13 residues. Sequencing was performed on PBMCs. The receptor's source is a man aged 50 to 59 in good health and CMV-seronegative. The genes are TRBV25-1 and TRBJ1-1; tentative D call: TRBD1 (5 bases). CDR3 in amino acids: CASSEWGRTEAFF. The CDR3 nucleotides are TGTGCCAGCAGTGAATGGGGCCGGACTGAAGCTTTCTTT.